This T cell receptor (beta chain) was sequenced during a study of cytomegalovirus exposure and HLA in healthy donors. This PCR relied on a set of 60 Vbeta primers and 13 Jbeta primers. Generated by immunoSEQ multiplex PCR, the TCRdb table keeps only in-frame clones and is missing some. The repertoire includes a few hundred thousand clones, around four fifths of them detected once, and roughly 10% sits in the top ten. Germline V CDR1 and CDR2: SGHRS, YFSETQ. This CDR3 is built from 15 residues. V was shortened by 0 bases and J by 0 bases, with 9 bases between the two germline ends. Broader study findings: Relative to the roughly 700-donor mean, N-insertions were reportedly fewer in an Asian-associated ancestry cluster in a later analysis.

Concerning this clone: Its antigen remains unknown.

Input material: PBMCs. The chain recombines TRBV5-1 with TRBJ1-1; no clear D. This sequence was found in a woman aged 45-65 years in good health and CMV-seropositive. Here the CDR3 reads CASSLATAVNTEAFF. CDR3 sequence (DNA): TGCGCCAGCAGCTTGGCCACTGCGGTGAACACTGAAGCTTTCTTT.